This T cell receptor (beta chain) was found in a study of shared clonotypes between healthy human individuals. Subsets obtained from CD4+ cells comprised CD45RA+ naive and CD45RA-negative memory cells. This CDR3 is 17 amino acids long. Trimming cost V 0 bases and J 3 bases, with 15 bases left between them. From germline, CDR1 is MGHRA and CDR2 YSYEKL. TCRdb's table, derived via immunoSEQ multiplex PCR, lists solely in-frame clones and lacks some. The sample has millions of clones, 90% to 95% seen once. The chain couples TRBV4-1 to TRBJ2-1, with D uncertain. This sequence was found in a man younger than 30 in good health. The sample consisted of naive CD4+ T cells sorted from blood. The subset is: CD45RA+ positively selected. In DNA, the CDR3 is TGCGCCAGCAGCCAAGATTCAAGAGACAAACGCTACAATGAGCAGTTCTTC. It encodes CASSQDSRDKRYNEQFF.